This T cell receptor beta chain was found in a study of CD8 T cells in Susac syndrome. Germline lookup yields CDR1 GTSNPN and CDR2 SVGIG (reference sequence). The CDR3 runs 12 residues. The V and J ends lost 8 bases and 4 bases, in that order; junction bases with no gene match: 6. Random hexamers were used to reverse transcribe the RNA input (about 0.45 to 1 ug). TCRdb reprocessed the immunoSEQ multiplex PCR reads with MiXCR, giving one entry per CDR3 protein. The top ten hold 0.13% to 0.15% of the sample, which has more than 110,000 distinct CDR3 sequences, more than 85% seen once. The receptor's source is a human donor with Susac syndrome. The rearrangement joins TRBV30 to TRBJ1-2, with 8 bases matching TRBD1. Sequencing input: CD4+ T cells from PBMCs. Here the CDR3 DNA reads TGTGCCGGGGACAGGAGGGGCTATGGCTACACCTTC. Its protein product is CAGDRRGYGYTF.